Following are 14 T cell receptor beta chains from one sample sequenced in a study of vaccination and CD4 T cells after COVID-19 (dated by TCRdb to about 2022). Libraries came from PCR. Instrument used: Illumina iSeq 100. At the Johns Hopkins FTIC core, DNA from the cultured CD4+ T cells underwent TCR sequencing with the Oncomine TCR Beta short-read assay. TCRdb handled the public reads itself, with Q25 trimming in fastp and clone calling in MiXCR, and kept productive beta chains. CDR3 protein sequences are deduplicated, and each keeps its most common genes and DNA. For this sample the table gives just under 20,000 distinct CDR3 sequences, of which around 40% were detected only once. Of the sample, 20% to 30% falls within the top ten clones. These TCRs are of unknown antigen specificity. Read against the paper, the sample's treatment or condition label means: roughly ten-day PBMC culture with coronavirus spike peptide pools or control peptides (ViraFEST assay).

Sequencing used CD4+ T cells from blood, cultured in vitro, obtained before SARS-CoV-2 vaccination. These receptors all come from a human donor who had recovered from COVID-19.

This rearrangement joins TRBV7-6 to TRBJ1-2, with 9 bases aligning to TRBD1. This CDR3 is 15 amino acids long. Germline V gene sequence: CDR1 SGHVS, CDR2 FNYEAQ. Trimming removed 3 bases from V and 4 bases from J; junction bases left unmatched: 6. The CDR3 coding sequence is TGTGCCAGCAGCTTCCGACAGGGGGTACCCTATGGCTACACCTTC. Translation: CASSFRQGVPYGYTF.

The chain recombines TRBV28 with TRBJ1-2; possibly TRBD1 for D (5 bases). The CDR3 totals 12 residues. The V gene lost 3 bases and the J gene lost 12 bases, with 14 bases spanning the gap. Germline-derived CDR1 and CDR2 are MDHEN and SYDVKM. As DNA, the CDR3 is TGTGCCAGCAGTTTTAGTGGGGGATTAAACACCTTC. It is translated as CASSFSGGLNTF.

This clonotype has more than one count but fewer than ten. The genes are TRBV11-3 and TRBJ2-7, with D possibly being TRBD2 (6 bases). Germline CDR1 reads SGHNT; CDR2 reads YENEEA. V gave up 5 bases and J gave up 0 bases, with 17 bases separating them. CDR3 length: 16 residues. The CDR3 DNA reads TGTGCCAGCAGCGCCGAAACCGCGCGGGGCTCCTACGAGCAGTACTTC. It specifies CASSAETARGSYEQYF.

The rearrangement uses TRBV10-3 and TRBJ1-6; the D gene is possibly TRBD1 (5 bases). V shed 0 bases and J shed 10 bases, with 16 bases lying between them. In germline, CDR1 is ENHRY, CDR2 SYGVKD. The CDR3 contains 16 residues. The DNA of the CDR3 is TGTGCCATCAGTGAGTCGCCCGGGGGTGCGCAGTCACCCCTCCACTTT. The encoded protein is CAISESPGGAQSPLHF.

The chain combines TRBV12-3 or TRBV12-4 with TRBJ2-1, with 12 bases identical to TRBD2. The CDR3 consists of 13 residues. V was clipped by 8 bases and J by 8 bases; unmatched bases: 4. CDR3 bases: TGTGCCAGCCGGACTAGCGGGATCTATGAGCAGTTCTTC. Amino acid sequence: CASRTSGIYEQFF.

This clonotype has more than one count but fewer than ten. The CDR3 coding sequence is TGTGCCAGCAGGCCTAGGACAGGGACGGAACAGCCCCAGCATTTT. The encoded protein is CASRPRTGTEQPQHF. The chain carries TRBV27 and TRBJ1-5; 8 nucleotides match TRBD1. The germline CDR1 and CDR2 sequences are MNHEY and SMNVEV (reference sequence). The CDR3 totals 15 residues. V shed 6 bases and J 7 bases; nucleotides not matched to a gene: 11.

The V and J genes are TRBV27 and TRBJ1-1; tentatively, D is TRBD1 (5 bases). Trimming shortened V by 0 bases and J by 0 bases, and 8 bases separated the two germline ends. This CDR3 region has 15 residues. Germline V gene lookup returns CDR1 MNHEY and CDR2 SMNVEV (reference sequence). CDR3 DNA: TGTGCCAGCAGTTTATCCGGGACTGTGAACACTGAAGCTTTCTTT. Translation: CASSLSGTVNTEAFF.

This clonotype rates as large (0.1 to 1%). The rearrangement links TRBV6-5 to TRBJ1-1; D might be TRBD1 (5 bases). Germline-derived CDR1 and CDR2 are MNHEY and SVGAGI. The V and J ends lost 3 bases and 3 bases respectively, with 11 bases between them. CDR3 length: 14 amino acids. CDR3: CASSYSGMYTEAFF. CDR3 nucleotide sequence: TGTGCCAGCAGTTATTCAGGGATGTACACTGAAGCTTTCTTT.

In this sample, this clonotype turned up a few times. Here the CDR3 DNA reads TGTGCCAGCAACGACCGGACAGGGCTCTCACCCCTCCACTTT. It yields the protein CASNDRTGLSPLHF. The chain has TRBV27 and TRBJ1-6; 8 bases map to TRBD1. The CDR3 has 14 amino acids. The germline CDR1 and CDR2 sequences are MNHEY and SMNVEV (reference sequence). V lost 7 bases, J lost 10 bases, and 9 bases stayed unmatched.

The chain combines TRBV24-1 with TRBJ1-2, with D maybe TRBD1 (6 bases). CDR3 size: 16 residues. Between the trimmed V and J ends, which lost 4 bases and 6 bases, there was a span of 20 bases. Germline V gene sequence: CDR1 KGHDR, CDR2 SFDVKD. CDR3 loop: CATSEHTDRDKDGYTF. The DNA for the CDR3 is TGTGCCACCAGTGAACACACTGACCGGGACAAAGATGGCTACACCTTC.

V gene TRBV7-2 combines with J gene TRBJ1-1; D is perhaps TRBD1 (5 bases). Trimming left V 1 base short and J 6 bases short, with 12 bases between. This CDR3 has 14 residues. CDR1 is SGHTA, CDR2 FQGNSA, per germline. This CDR3 is CASSLDGGSPEAFF. The CDR3 DNA reads TGTGCCAGCAGCTTAGATGGGGGTTCGCCTGAAGCTTTCTTT. Combining the CDR3 with reference TRBV7-2 and TRBJ1-1 gives the whole variable domain GAGVSQSPSNKVTEKGKDVELRCDPISGHTALYWYRQSLGQGLEFLIYFQGNSAPDKSGLPSDRFSAERTGGSVSTLTIQRTQQEDSAVYLCASSLDGGSPEAFFGQGTRLTVV.

The chain uses TRBV30 and TRBJ1-1; a possible D gene is TRBD1 (5 bases). Trimming took 4 bases from V and 1 from J, leaving 10 bases between them. CDR3 length: 13 residues. Germline loops: CDR1 GTSNPN, CDR2 SVGIG (reference sequence). For the CDR3, the DNA is TGTGCCTGGACTCGAACAGGGAACACTGAAGCTTTCTTT. It yields the protein CAWTRTGNTEAFF.

The V call is TRBV19, the J call TRBJ2-7; 7 bases align to TRBD1. CDR3 length: 13 amino acids. CDR1 and CDR2 from the germline V gene are LNHDA and SQIVND (reference sequence). The V and J ends lost 5 bases and 6 bases, in that order; junction bases with no gene match: 7. The CDR3 is CASSSNRGSEQYF. The CDR3 DNA follows: TGTGCCAGTAGTTCAAACAGGGGATCCGAGCAGTACTTC.

The chain employs TRBV20-1 and TRBJ1-2; D not resolved. CDR3 length: 12 residues. V lost 2 bases to trimming and J lost 4 bases, with 8 bases between them. Germline CDR1 and CDR2: DFQATT and SNEGSKA (reference sequence). As DNA, the CDR3 is TGCAGTGCTAGACAAGATCTCTATGGCTACACCTTC. Its translation: CSARQDLYGYTF.